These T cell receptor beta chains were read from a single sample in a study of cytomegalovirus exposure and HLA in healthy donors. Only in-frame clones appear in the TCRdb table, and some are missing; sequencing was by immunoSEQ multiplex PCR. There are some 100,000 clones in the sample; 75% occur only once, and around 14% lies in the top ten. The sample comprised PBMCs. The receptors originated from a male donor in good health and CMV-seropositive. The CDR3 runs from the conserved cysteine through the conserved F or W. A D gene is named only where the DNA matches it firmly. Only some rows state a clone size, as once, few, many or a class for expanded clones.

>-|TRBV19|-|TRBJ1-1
CASREKNTEAFF
TGTGCCAGCCGGGAGAAGAACACTGAAGCTTTCTTT
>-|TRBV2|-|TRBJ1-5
CASSLGIDQPQHF
TGTGCCAGCAGCCTGGGCATTGATCAGCCCCAGCATTTT
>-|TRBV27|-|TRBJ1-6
CASTLQGTSPLHF
TGTGCCAGCACTTTACAGGGCACGTCACCCCTCCACTTT
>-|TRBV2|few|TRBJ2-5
CASITTEQETQYF
TGTGCCAGCATTACGACAGAGCAAGAGACCCAGTACTTC
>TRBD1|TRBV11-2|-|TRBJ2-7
CASSPRDSLDEQYF
TGTGCCAGCAGCCCGAGGGACAGCCTGGACGAGCAGTACTTC
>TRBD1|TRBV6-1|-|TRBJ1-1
CASGDRVYTEAFF
TGTGCCAGTGGAGACAGGGTTTACACTGAAGCTTTCTTT
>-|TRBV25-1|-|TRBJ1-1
CASSDLRENTEAFF
TGTGCCAGCAGTGATTTACGGGAGAACACTGAAGCTTTCTTT
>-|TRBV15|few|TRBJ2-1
CATKGQPDVDEQFF
TGTGCCACCAAGGGACAACCGGATGTGGATGAGCAGTTCTTC
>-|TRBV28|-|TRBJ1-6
CASHPNGGPFNSPLHF
TGTGCCAGCCACCCTAACGGGGGGCCCTTCAATTCACCCCTCCACTTT
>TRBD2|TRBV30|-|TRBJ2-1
CAWSAPPGTSGGGSYNEQFF
TGTGCCTGGAGTGCCCCCCCCGGGACTAGCGGGGGCGGATCCTACAATGAGCAGTTCTTC
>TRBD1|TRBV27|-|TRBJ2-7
CASSYSVQGAGYEQYF
TGTGCCAGCAGCTATTCTGTACAGGGGGCTGGATACGAGCAGTACTTC
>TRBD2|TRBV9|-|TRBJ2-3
CASSPNLRTSLTDTQYF
TGTGCCAGCAGCCCAAATCTCAGGACTAGCCTCACAGATACGCAGTATTTT
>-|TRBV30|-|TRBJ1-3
CAWSGGQSSSNTIYF
TGTGCCTGGAGTGGCGGACAGTCATCATCTAACACCATATATTTT
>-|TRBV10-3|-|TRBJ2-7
CAISEFQGEQYF
TGTGCCATCAGTGAGTTTCAGGGAGAGCAGTACTTC
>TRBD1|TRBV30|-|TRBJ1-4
CAWSPGGEVEKLFF
TGTGCCTGGAGTCCAGGGGGCGAGGTGGAAAAACTGTTTTTT
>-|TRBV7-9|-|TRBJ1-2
CASSNRNYGYTF
TGTGCCAGCAGCAACAGGAACTATGGCTACACCTTC
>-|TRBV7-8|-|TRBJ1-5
CASSLGTGDYQPQHF
TGTGCCAGCAGCTTAGGCACAGGAGACTATCAGCCCCAGCATTTT
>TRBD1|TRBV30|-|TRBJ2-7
CAWGGDRGYEQYF
TGTGCCTGGGGTGGGGACAGGGGTTACGAGCAGTACTTC
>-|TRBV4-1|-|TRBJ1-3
CASSQTRLWGNTIYF
TGCGCCAGCAGCCAAACGAGGTTGTGGGGAAACACCATATATTTT
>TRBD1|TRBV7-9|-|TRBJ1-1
CASSLVTGDTEAFF
TGTGCCAGCAGCTTAGTTACAGGGGACACTGAAGCTTTCTTT
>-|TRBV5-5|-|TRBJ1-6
CASSLGGSYNSPLHF
TGTGCCAGCAGCTTGGGAGGCTCCTATAATTCACCCCTCCACTTT
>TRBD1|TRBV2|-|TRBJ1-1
CASITGGSGTEAFF
TGTGCCAGCATTACAGGGGGGTCCGGCACTGAAGCTTTCTTT
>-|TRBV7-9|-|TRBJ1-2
CASSFAGAYGYTF
TGTGCCAGCAGCTTTGCAGGGGCCTATGGCTACACCTTC
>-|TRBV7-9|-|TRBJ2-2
CASSLPTNTGELFF
TGTGCCAGCAGCCTACCTACGAACACCGGGGAGCTGTTTTTT
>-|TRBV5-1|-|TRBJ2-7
CASSLSPRVTGGVSEQYF
TGCGCCAGCAGCTTGTCGCCCAGGGTAACAGGGGGGGTGAGTGAGCAGTACTTC
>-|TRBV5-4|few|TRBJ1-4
CASSSGGLNEKLFF
TGTGCCAGCAGCTCGGGAGGGCTCAATGAAAAACTGTTTTTT
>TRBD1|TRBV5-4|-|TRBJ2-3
CASRGPGGLSDTQYF
TGTGCCAGCAGGGGCCCAGGGGGCTTATCAGATACGCAGTATTTT
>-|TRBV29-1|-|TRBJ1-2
CSVARVNGYTF
TGCAGCGTTGCCAGGGTGAATGGCTACACCTTC
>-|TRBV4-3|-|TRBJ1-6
CASSGGPGRSYNSPLHF
TGCGCCAGCAGCGGGGGCCCAGGGAGAAGCTATAATTCACCCCTCCACTTT
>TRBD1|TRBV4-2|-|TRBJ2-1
CASSQVGTGDGGFEQFF
TGTGCCAGCAGCCAAGTAGGGACAGGGGATGGAGGGTTTGAGCAGTTCTTC
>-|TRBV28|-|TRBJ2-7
CASSSRGSYEQYF
TGTGCCAGCAGTTCCAGGGGCTCCTACGAGCAGTACTTC
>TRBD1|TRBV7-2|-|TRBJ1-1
CASSLAGTGGTEAFF
TGTGCCAGCAGCTTAGCTGGGACAGGGGGGACTGAAGCTTTCTTT
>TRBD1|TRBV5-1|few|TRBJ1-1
CASRAQVTQGIAFF
TGCGCCAGCAGAGCTCAGGTAACACAGGGGATTGCTTTCTTT
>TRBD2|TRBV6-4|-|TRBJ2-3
CASSDGTSGGADTQYF
TGTGCCAGCAGTGACGGGACTAGCGGGGGGGCCGATACGCAGTATTTT
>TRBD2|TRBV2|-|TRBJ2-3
CASSSEVKRELADTQYF
TGTGCCAGCAGTTCCGAAGTGAAGCGGGAGCTCGCTGATACGCAGTATTTT
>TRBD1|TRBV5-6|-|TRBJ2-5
CASSWDREETQYF
TGTGCCAGCAGCTGGGACAGGGAAGAGACCCAGTACTTC
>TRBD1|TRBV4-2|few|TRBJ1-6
CASSRDRGTAPPLHF
TGTGCCAGCAGCCGGGACCGGGGGACAGCCCCCCCCCTCCACTTT
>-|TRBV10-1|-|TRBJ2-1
CASSDSGNEQFF
TGCGCCAGCAGTGACTCAGGGAATGAGCAGTTCTTC
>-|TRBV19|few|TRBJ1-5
CASTNGNQPQHF
TGTGCCAGTACTAACGGCAATCAGCCCCAGCATTTT
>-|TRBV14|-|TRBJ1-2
CASSQAGYGYTF
TGTGCCAGCAGCCAAGCAGGCTATGGCTACACCTTC
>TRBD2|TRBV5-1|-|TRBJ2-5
CASSSARGGQETQYF
TGCGCCAGCAGCTCGGCACGGGGGGGGCAAGAGACCCAGTACTTC
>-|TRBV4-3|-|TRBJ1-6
CASSQDGSFDNSPLHF
TGCGCCAGCAGCCAGGACGGGAGTTTCGATAATTCACCCCTCCACTTT
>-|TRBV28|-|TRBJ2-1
CASTLRESYNEQFF
TGTGCCAGCACTTTACGGGAATCCTACAATGAGCAGTTCTTC
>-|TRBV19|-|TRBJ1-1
CASGPRRSEAFF
TGTGCCAGTGGCCCCAGGAGGTCCGAAGCTTTCTTT
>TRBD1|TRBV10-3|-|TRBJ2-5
CAISELQGAMETQYF
TGTGCCATCAGTGAGCTACAGGGGGCTATGGAGACCCAGTACTTC